One and the same sample provided the 29 T cell receptor beta chains below, sequenced in a study of T-cell memory formation after mild COVID-19. MiXCR was run by TCRdb on the 5' RACE reads, yielding one entry per CDR3 protein. This repertoire shows about 390,000 distinct CDR3 sequences, roughly 15% found once; its top ten account for about 22%. Material: PBMCs or a T cell subset sorted from them (not recorded which). These receptors originate from a man between 18 and 29 years old who had mild COVID-19 (a few samples of this study predate the infection). Cell type and time point are not known.

This clonotype is a singleton in its sample. The chain has TRBV3-1 and TRBJ2-5; TRBD2 is a possible D gene (6 bases). Germline V lookup: CDR1 LGHDT, CDR2 YNNKEL (reference sequence). The CDR3 has 12 residues. V gave up 7 bases and J gave up 3 bases, with 9 bases separating them. CDR3 sequence reads: CASTPGEETQYF. DNA for the CDR3: TGTGCCAGCACACCGGGGGAAGAGACCCAGTACTTC.

Only a few counts were recorded for this clonotype. V gene TRBV7-9 combines with J gene TRBJ2-4, with D possibly matching TRBD2 (5 bases). The ends were cut back, 5 bases at V and 3 bases at J, with 14 bases in the middle. The CDR3 is 15 amino acids. Germline V gives CDR1 SEHNR, CDR2 FQNEAQ (reference sequence). Here the CDR3 DNA reads TGTGCCAGCAGCCGTGCGGGTATTGGCAAAAACATTCAGTACTTC. This translates into CASSRAGIGKNIQYF.

This clonotype was detected only a few times. The chain links TRBV7-9 to TRBJ2-3; D not resolved. There are 12 residues in the CDR3. V was clipped by 4 bases and J by 5 bases, with 7 bases between them. Germline CDR1 and CDR2: SEHNR and FQNEAQ (reference sequence). CDR3 DNA sequence: TGTGCCAGCAGCTCGATCGAAGATACGCAGTATTTT. Its protein product is CASSSIEDTQYF.

There are a few counts of this clonotype. This rearrangement joins TRBV7-2 to TRBJ1-2; D uncertain. The CDR3 has 15 residues. Germline V gene lookup returns CDR1 SGHTA and CDR2 FQGNSA. V was cut by 2 bases and J by 7 bases, with 17 bases left in between. CDR3 DNA sequence: TGTGCCAGCAGCTTACTTCGGGAGGGTTTTGGTGGCTACACCTTC. Translating it yields CASSLLREGFGGYTF.

The chain recombines TRBV20-1 with TRBJ1-2; D gene ambiguous. The CDR3 is 11 amino acids. CDR1 is DFQATT and CDR2 is SNEGSKA in the germline V gene (reference sequence). V lost 3 bases and J lost 8, with 10 bases in between. CDR3 protein: CSASATGGYTF. The CDR3 DNA reads TGCAGTGCTAGTGCGACGGGGGGCTACACCTTC.

This clonotype has a handful of counts. The rearrangement joins TRBV9 to TRBJ2-5; 13 nucleotides match TRBD2. V lost 4 bases to trimming and J lost 0 bases; unmatched junction nucleotides: 6. The germline CDR1 and CDR2 sequences are SGDLS and YYNGEE. The CDR3 runs 17 residues. CDR3 DNA sequence: TGTGCCAGCAGCACCGGACTAGCGGGGGTCAACCAAGAGACCCAGTACTTC. It translates to CASSTGLAGVNQETQYF. The variable domain in full, completed from reference TRBV9 and TRBJ2-5, reads DSGVTQTPKHLITATGQRVTLRCSPRSGDLSVYWYQQSLDQGLQFLIQYYNGEERAKGNILERFSAQQFPDLHSELNLSSLELGDSALYFCASSTGLAGVNQETQYFGPGTRLLVL.

This clonotype was detected only a few times. The chain employs TRBV18 and TRBJ2-2, with a tentative D call TRBD2 (5 bases). The CDR3 contains 14 residues. In germline, CDR1 is KGHSH, CDR2 LQKENI. V was cut by 3 bases and J by 1 base, with 6 bases left in between. This CDR3 reads CASSPDWNTGELFF. DNA of the CDR3: TGTGCCAGCTCACCGGACTGGAACACCGGGGAGCTGTTTTTT. Full variable domain (missing parts from reference TRBV18 and TRBJ2-2): NAGVMQNPRHLVRRRGQEARLRCSPMKGHSHVYWYRQLPEEGLKFMVYLQKENIIDESGMPKERFSAEFPKEGPSILRIQQVVRGDSAAYFCASSPDWNTGELFFGEGSRLTVL.

There are a few counts of this clonotype. J is TRBJ2-1 and V is TRBV20-1; 13 bases fit TRBD2. Per the germline V gene, CDR1 is DFQATT and CDR2 is SNEGSKA (reference sequence). V was pared by 6 bases and J by 3 bases, with 5 bases of the junction left unmatched. The CDR3 is 15 amino acids. The CDR3 loop is CSARGTSGDYNEQFF. For the CDR3, the DNA is TGCAGTGCCAGGGGGACTAGCGGGGACTACAATGAGCAGTTCTTC.

CDR3 residues: CASRLGGRTDTQYF. CDR3 nucleotide sequence: TGTGCCAGCCGGCTCGGGGGCCGCACAGATACGCAGTATTTT. The V gene is TRBV6-6, the J gene TRBJ2-3; D is perhaps TRBD1 or TRBD2 (6 bases each). The CDR3 is 14 amino acids. Germline loops: CDR1 MNHNY, CDR2 SVGAGI (reference sequence). V was clipped by 8 bases and J by 1 base, with 13 bases between them.

In this sample, this clonotype turned up a few times. This chain connects TRBV5-1 to TRBJ1-1; D remains unclear. Germline V gene lookup returns CDR1 SGHRS and CDR2 YFSETQ. The CDR3 length is 14 residues. Trimming pared 0 bases from V and 1 base from J, leaving 7 bases between. The CDR3 bases are TGCGCCAGCAGCTTGGATACTGGGAACACTGAAGCTTTCTTT. Translated: CASSLDTGNTEAFF.

This clonotype was detected a few times. The chain couples TRBV4-3 to TRBJ2-1; TRBD2 matches 7 bases. CDR3 length equals 18 residues. Per the germline V gene, CDR1 is LGHNA and CDR2 is YSLEER. Losses at the gene ends were 4 bases for V and 0 bases for J; bases not matched to a gene: 12. CDR3 nucleotide sequence: TGCGCCAGCAGCCCGCGAGGGGTAGCGGGTCTCTCCTACAATGAGCAGTTCTTC. As protein: CASSPRGVAGLSYNEQFF.

The sample holds many counts of this clonotype. The rearrangement uses TRBV7-2 and TRBJ1-4; D is unresolved. Trimming left V 4 bases short and J 0 bases short, with 21 bases between. The germline gives CDR1 SGHTA, CDR2 FQGNSA. The length of the CDR3 is 19 residues. The CDR3 here is CASSSEPYKWRATNEKLFF. DNA for the CDR3: TGTGCCAGCAGCTCCGAGCCTTACAAATGGCGGGCAACTAATGAAAAACTGTTTTTT.

In this sample, this clonotype turned up a few times. The chain combines TRBV12-3 or TRBV12-4 with TRBJ1-2, with D perhaps TRBD1 (6 bases). The CDR3 has 12 amino acids. Trimming removed 4 bases from V and 3 bases from J, with 6 bases in between. The CDR3 sequence is CASSYRDYGYTF. In DNA, the CDR3 is TGTGCCAGCAGTTACAGGGACTATGGCTACACCTTC.

The chain carries TRBV5-1 and TRBJ2-1; 11 nucleotides agree with TRBD2. After removal of 0 bases from V and 2 bases from J, the junction contained 7 bases not matched to a gene. This CDR3 contains 18 residues. In germline, CDR1 is SGHRS, CDR2 YFSETQ. CDR3 DNA sequence: TGCGCCAGCAGCTTGGATAGCGGGGGGGCCCCTCCCTACAATGAGCAGTTCTTC. Residues: CASSLDSGGAPPYNEQFF.

V is TRBV20-1 and J is TRBJ2-7; maybe TRBD2 (6 bases). Germline V CDR1 and CDR2: DFQATT, SNEGSKA (reference sequence). The ends were cut back, 6 bases at V and 2 bases at J, with 20 bases in the middle. This CDR3 spans 15 amino acids. The CDR3, as DNA: TGCAGTGCCATAAGGTTGGGGGGACCCGCCTACGAGCAGTACTTC. It specifies CSAIRLGGPAYEQYF.

This clonotype was counted a few times. The chain employs TRBV4-3 and TRBJ2-3; TRBD2 might be the D (6 bases). With 3 bases removed from V and 0 bases from J, the gap between germline ends came to 10 bases. CDR3 length: 15 residues. CDR1 and CDR2 (germline): LGHNA, YSLEER. The CDR3 protein is CASSQDYYSTDTQYF. The CDR3 bases are TGCGCCAGCAGCCAGGACTACTACAGCACAGATACGCAGTATTTT.

This clonotype was detected ten times or more. The J gene is TRBJ1-1, the V gene TRBV5-1, with 7 nucleotides matching TRBD1. Germline values: CDR1 SGHRS, CDR2 YFSETQ. V dropped 5 bases and J dropped 5; count of bases not matched to a gene: 6. The CDR3 runs to 13 residues. The CDR3 DNA reads TGCGCCAGCAGAGGACAGGAGGGGACTGAAGCTTTCTTT. Protein: CASRGQEGTEAFF.

V and J are TRBV20-1 and TRBJ2-5; D uncertain. Germline-derived CDR1 and CDR2 are DFQATT and SNEGSKA (reference sequence). V was clipped by 6 bases and J by 5 bases, with 19 bases between them. The CDR3 length is 14 residues. The CDR3 protein is CSAPGSSRMETQYF. In nucleotides, the CDR3 is TGCAGTGCCCCCGGCAGTAGCCGTATGGAGACCCAGTACTTC.

The rearrangement links TRBV7-2 to TRBJ2-1; D is undetermined. The length of the CDR3 is 14 residues. Trimming removed 2 bases from V and 3 bases from J, with 8 bases in between. The germline CDR1 and CDR2 sequences are SGHTA and FQGNSA. CDR3 coding DNA: TGTGCCAGCAGCTTAAGCCAGAGCTACAATGAGCAGTTCTTC. Amino acids: CASSLSQSYNEQFF.

This clonotype turned up a few times. The chain employs TRBV12-3 or TRBV12-4 and TRBJ1-2; a weak D match, TRBD1 (6 bases). V lost 6 bases to trimming and J lost 6 bases, with 11 bases between them. The CDR3 loop spans 12 amino acids. CDR3 sequence (DNA): TGTGCCAGCAGGGTGGACAGAGATGGCTACACCTTC. It specifies CASRVDRDGYTF.

The CDR3 DNA is TGTGCCAGCAGTCACAAAACTAGACAGGGCGTTGGATCACCCCTCCACTTT. Encoded protein: CASSHKTRQGVGSPLHF. The chain carries TRBV6-5 and TRBJ1-6, with 7 bases lining up with TRBD1. Unmatched junction bases numbered 17, after V lost 5 bases and J lost 10 bases. This CDR3 spans 17 amino acids. The germline V gene has CDR1 MNHEY and CDR2 SVGAGI.

The chain's CDR3 is CASSDPGSGGDTDTQYF. The CDR3 DNA reads TGTGCCAGCAGCGATCCCGGGAGCGGGGGGGACACAGATACGCAGTATTTT. The rearrangement links TRBV9 to TRBJ2-3; the match to TRBD2 covers 10 bases. Looked up from germline, CDR1 is SGDLS and CDR2 is YYNGEE. The J segment lost 2 bases and the V segment lost 3 bases, leaving 9 bases of the junction unmatched. The CDR3 covers 17 residues.

This clonotype was detected a few times. The rearrangement uses TRBV6-5 and TRBJ1-2; tentatively, D is TRBD1 (6 bases). Per germline, CDR1 MNHEY and CDR2 SVGAGI. Trimming took 6 bases from V and 4 from J, leaving 15 bases between them. The CDR3 length is 14 residues. The CDR3 region has the DNA TGTGCCAGCAGGCGTGGAAGGACAGTCTATGGCTACACCTTC. Protein: CASRRGRTVYGYTF.

The chain recombines TRBV4-2 with TRBJ2-5; 7 bases are a match to TRBD2. V trimming: 0 bases; J trimming: 5 bases; junction bases outside the gene matches: 9. The CDR3 consists of 16 residues. The germline V gene encodes CDR1 LGHNA and CDR2 YNFKEQ. The CDR3 region is CASSQETAGSGETQYF. The CDR3 region has the DNA TGTGCCAGCAGCCAAGAAACAGCGGGGTCTGGGGAGACCCAGTACTTC.

The chain uses TRBV29-1 and TRBJ2-5, with 14 bases that match TRBD2. J lost 2 bases, V lost 7 bases, and 6 bases had no gene match. There are 15 residues in the CDR3. Germline values: CDR1 SQVTM, CDR2 ANQGSEA. This CDR3 is CSGRLAGGRQETQYF. For the CDR3, the DNA is TGCAGCGGCCGACTAGCGGGGGGGCGGCAAGAGACCCAGTACTTC.

This clonotype turned up a few times. This sequence joins TRBV7-9 and TRBJ1-2; 10 bases line up with TRBD1. V dropped 2 bases and J dropped 8; count of bases not matched to a gene: 8. The germline CDR1 and CDR2 sequences are SEHNR and FQNEAQ (reference sequence). The CDR3 runs 15 residues. In DNA, the CDR3 is TGTGCCAGCAGCTTATCCGGGACAGGGGAGGTCGGCTACACCTTC. This encodes CASSLSGTGEVGYTF. Looking up the rest from reference TRBV7-9 and TRBJ1-2 gives the full variable domain: DTGVSQNPRHKITKRGQNVTFRCDPISEHNRLYWYRQTLGQGPEFLTYFQNEAQLEKSRLLSDRFSAERPKGSFSTLEIQRTEQGDSAMYLCASSLSGTGEVGYTFGSGTRLTVV.

This clonotype has a handful of counts. V usage is TRBV6-6 and J usage is TRBJ1-5; possibly TRBD1 for D (5 bases). V was shortened by 2 bases and J by 4 bases, with 15 bases between the two germline ends. From germline, CDR1 is MNHNY and CDR2 SVGAGI (reference sequence). The CDR3 has 16 amino acids. The CDR3 DNA reads TGTGCCAGCAGTTACCAGGGCACAGCCCAGAATCAGCCCCAGCATTTT. Translated, it gives CASSYQGTAQNQPQHF.

The chain combines TRBV5-1 with TRBJ1-4, with 9 bases matching TRBD1. The ends lost 4 bases at V and 5 bases at J; junction bases unmatched: 6. The length of the CDR3 is 15 residues. Germline V gene lookup returns CDR1 SGHRS and CDR2 YFSETQ. CDR3 region: CASSVAGTGNEKLFF. CDR3 sequence (DNA): TGCGCCAGCAGCGTCGCCGGGACAGGGAATGAAAAACTGTTTTTT.

This chain uses TRBV9 with TRBJ2-1, with 9 bases that match TRBD2. The CDR3 contains 16 residues. Germline V gives CDR1 SGDLS, CDR2 YYNGEE. V dropped 0 bases and J dropped 0; count of bases not matched to a gene: 1. The CDR3 here is CASSVVAGVSYNEQFF. The DNA for the CDR3 is TGTGCCAGCAGCGTAGTAGCGGGGGTCTCCTACAATGAGCAGTTCTTC.